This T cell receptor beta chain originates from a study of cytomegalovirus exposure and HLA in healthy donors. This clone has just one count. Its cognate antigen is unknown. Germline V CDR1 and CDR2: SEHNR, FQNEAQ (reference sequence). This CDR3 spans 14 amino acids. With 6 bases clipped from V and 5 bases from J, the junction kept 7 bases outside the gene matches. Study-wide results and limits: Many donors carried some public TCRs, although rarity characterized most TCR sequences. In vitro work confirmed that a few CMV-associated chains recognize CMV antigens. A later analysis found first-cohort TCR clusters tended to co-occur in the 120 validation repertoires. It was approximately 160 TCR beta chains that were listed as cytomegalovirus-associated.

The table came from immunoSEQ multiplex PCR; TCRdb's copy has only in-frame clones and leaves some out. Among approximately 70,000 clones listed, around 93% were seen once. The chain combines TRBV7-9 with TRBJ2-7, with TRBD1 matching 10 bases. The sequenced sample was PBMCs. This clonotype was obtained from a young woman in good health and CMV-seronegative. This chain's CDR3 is CASRTGTGDHEQYF. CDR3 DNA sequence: TGTGCCAGCAGAACCGGGACAGGGGACCACGAGCAGTACTTC.